Each of the 18 T cell receptor beta chains below was sequenced from the same sample in a study of blood T cell repertoires in COVID-19. Sequencing was performed with immunoSEQ multiplex PCR; in TCRdb, only in-frame clones are kept and a portion is missing. The data show roughly 40,000 clones, just over 90% seen once. The material sequenced was peripheral blood. The origin of the receptors is a middle-aged man with COVID-19, enrolled during active disease.

This CDR3 reads CASSPGGGSLGNTQYF. The CDR3 coding sequence is TGTGCCAGCAGCCCGGGGGGCGGGAGCTTAGGAAATACGCAGTATTTT. The chain joins TRBV7-8 to TRBJ2-3, with D possibly being TRBD2 (7 bases). Deletions cut 5 bases from V and 7 bases from J, with 22 bases between. The CDR3 consists of 16 residues. The germline V gene has CDR1 SGHVS and CDR2 FQNEAQ.

The chain joins TRBV7-8 to TRBJ1-2; D is uncertain. Trimming took off 5 bases at V and 0 bases at J, with 13 bases between the two ends. The CDR3 runs 15 residues. CDR1 SGHVS and CDR2 FQNEAQ come from the germline V gene. CDR3 bases: TGTGCCAGCAGCGAGGGTGGAGGTCCTAACTATGGCTACACCTTC. Translated: CASSEGGGPNYGYTF.

The chain uses TRBV28 and TRBJ2-3, with 14 bases aligning to TRBD2. The CDR3 runs to 18 residues. Trimming at V came to 5 bases and at J to 3 bases, leaving 10 bases not matched to a gene. Per germline, CDR1 MDHEN and CDR2 SYDVKM. The CDR3 protein is CASSTPLGLAGDTDTQYF. The CDR3 bases are TGTGCCAGCAGTACCCCGTTGGGACTAGCGGGAGATACAGATACGCAGTATTTT.

The rearrangement joins TRBV6-5 to TRBJ2-7; maybe TRBD1 (7 bases). CDR3 size: 14 residues. CDR1 is MNHEY and CDR2 is SVGAGI in the germline V gene. V lost 5 bases and J 4 bases, leaving 15 bases between the germline ends. The CDR3 sequence is CASSIGQEGYEQYF. DNA of the CDR3: TGTGCCAGCAGTATTGGACAGGAGGGATACGAGCAGTACTTC.

This clone was seen a handful of times. The J gene is TRBJ2-2, the V gene TRBV5-1; TRBD1 is a possible D gene (6 bases). Germline assignment: CDR1 SGHRS and CDR2 YFSETQ. Trimming pared 5 bases from V and 4 bases from J, leaving 15 bases between. This CDR3 comprises 15 residues. The CDR3 reads CASRARTDTTGELFF. In DNA form, the CDR3 reads TGCGCCAGCAGGGCCCGGACAGACACCACCGGGGAGCTGTTTTTT.

V is TRBV20-1 and J is TRBJ1-5; 10 positions agree with TRBD1. J lost 2 bases, V lost 3 bases, and 7 bases had no gene match. The germline V gene has CDR1 DFQATT and CDR2 SNEGSKA (reference sequence). The CDR3 is made up of 16 amino acids. CDR3 protein: CSASRDRGIGNQPQHF. The CDR3 bases are TGCAGTGCTAGTCGGGACAGGGGCATCGGCAATCAGCCCCAGCATTTT.

This chain joins TRBV6-5 and TRBJ2-7; 8 bases agree with TRBD1. The V gene's germline CDR1 is MNHEY and CDR2 SVGAGI. Trimming at V came to 6 bases and at J to 2 bases, leaving 9 bases not matched to a gene. The CDR3 is 15 residues long. The CDR3 loop is CASSYLMTGAYEQYF. The CDR3 DNA reads TGTGCCAGCAGCTATCTTATGACAGGGGCCTACGAGCAGTACTTC.

The CDR3: CASSFLPWQGNEKLFF. The CDR3 coding sequence is TGCGCCAGCAGCTTTTTACCCTGGCAGGGTAATGAAAAACTGTTTTTT. The chain employs TRBV5-1 and TRBJ1-4, with a tentative D call TRBD1 (5 bases). Between the trimmed V and J ends, which lost 2 bases and 4 bases, there was a span of 15 bases. In germline, CDR1 is SGHRS, CDR2 YFSETQ. The CDR3 spans 16 residues.

The chain is built from TRBV4-2 and TRBJ2-7, with D possibly matching TRBD1 (5 bases). Trimming removed 1 base from V and 7 bases from J, with 11 bases in between. This CDR3 is built from 13 residues. Germline-derived CDR1 and CDR2 are LGHNA and YNFKEQ. The CDR3 DNA reads TGTGCCAGCAGCCAAGTTAAGGGGCGAGAGCAGTACTTC. Encoded protein: CASSQVKGREQYF.

The genes are TRBV28 and TRBJ1-2; weak D call: TRBD1 (6 bases). Per the germline V gene, CDR1 is MDHEN and CDR2 is SYDVKM. Deletions cut 2 bases from V and 5 bases from J, with 9 bases between. CDR3 length: 13 residues. In DNA form, the CDR3 reads TGTGCCAGCAGTTTACAGGGGTCGTATGGCTACACCTTC. This encodes CASSLQGSYGYTF.

V usage is TRBV6-5 and J usage is TRBJ2-7, with 8 bases aligning to TRBD2. The CDR3 runs 15 residues. Germline CDR1 is MNHEY and CDR2 is SVGAGI. J gave up 2 bases and V 7 bases, and 10 bases lay outside the gene matches. CDR3 nucleotides: TGTGCCAGCACTCATGGGGTAGCGGGGCCCTACGAGCAGTACTTC. This sequence encodes CASTHGVAGPYEQYF.

This chain connects TRBV6-1 to TRBJ1-2, with a possible D match to TRBD1 (5 bases). This CDR3 contains 16 residues. V was pared by 0 bases and J by 5 bases, with 16 bases between. Germline values: CDR1 MNHNS, CDR2 SASEGT. The CDR3 coding sequence is TGTGCCAGCAGTGAAGCGTGGGGCAGGTCGTCGTATGGCTACACCTTC. Amino acids: CASSEAWGRSSYGYTF.

The chain recombines TRBV6-2 or TRBV6-3 with TRBJ2-5; 8 nucleotides match TRBD2. The junction had 15 bases not matched to a gene; V was cut back by 5 bases and J by 4 bases. This CDR3 comprises 17 residues. Per germline, CDR1 MNHEY and CDR2 SVGEGT. The CDR3 nucleotides read TGTGCCAGCAGTCTCGCGCCCCGTAGCGGGACGGGAGAGACCCAGTACTTC. Its protein is CASSLAPRSGTGETQYF.

The count of this clone is one. The chain recombines TRBV3-1 (or the pseudogene TRBV3-2) with TRBJ1-5; possibly TRBD1 for D (5 bases). This CDR3 is built from 15 residues. Germline loops: CDR1 LGHDT, CDR2 YNNKEL (reference sequence). The V end lost 0 bases, the J end lost 5 bases, and 11 bases lay between the germline ends. CDR3 protein: CASSQDPRGYQPQHF. The CDR3 DNA is TGTGCCAGCAGCCAAGATCCCCGGGGGTATCAGCCCCAGCATTTT.

The chain recombines TRBV5-5 with TRBJ1-2; tentative D call: TRBD1 (5 bases). The V gene lost 0 bases and the J gene lost 9 bases, with 21 bases spanning the gap. CDR1 is SGHKS, CDR2 YYEKEE, per germline (reference sequence). This CDR3 contains 16 residues. In nucleotides, the CDR3 is TGTGCCAGCAGCTTGGTGGATTCGGCAGGGAGGGCCCGCTACACCTTC. This translates into CASSLVDSAGRARYTF.

The rearrangement links TRBV7-9 to TRBJ1-6; D is possibly TRBD1 (6 bases). The CDR3 sequence is 17 residues long. V shed 1 base and J shed 4 bases, with 14 bases lying between them. Germline lookup yields CDR1 SEHNR and CDR2 FQNEAQ (reference sequence). The CDR3 loop reads CASSLGGGPGYNSPLHF. In DNA, the CDR3 is TGTGCCAGCAGCTTAGGCGGGGGCCCCGGGTATAATTCACCCCTCCACTTT.

The chain has TRBV18 and TRBJ2-7, with 16 bases identical to TRBD2. The trim removed 2 bases at V and 6 bases at J, leaving 4 bases unmatched. Looked up from germline, CDR1 is KGHSH and CDR2 is LQKENI. The CDR3 contains 16 residues. The CDR3 DNA follows: TGTGCCAGCTCACCAGGGACTAGCGGGAGGGCCTCCGAGCAGTACTTC. This codes for CASSPGTSGRASEQYF.

This clone has just one count. The rearrangement uses TRBV7-2 and TRBJ2-7; 16 bases match TRBD2. CDR3 size: 14 residues. Germline V CDR1 and CDR2: SGHTA, FQGNSA. V shed 5 bases, J shed 7 bases, and the junction held 2 bases outside the gene matches. The CDR3 loop is CASSRGLAGGEQYF. The CDR3 DNA reads as TGTGCCAGCAGCAGGGGACTAGCGGGAGGGGAGCAGTACTTC.